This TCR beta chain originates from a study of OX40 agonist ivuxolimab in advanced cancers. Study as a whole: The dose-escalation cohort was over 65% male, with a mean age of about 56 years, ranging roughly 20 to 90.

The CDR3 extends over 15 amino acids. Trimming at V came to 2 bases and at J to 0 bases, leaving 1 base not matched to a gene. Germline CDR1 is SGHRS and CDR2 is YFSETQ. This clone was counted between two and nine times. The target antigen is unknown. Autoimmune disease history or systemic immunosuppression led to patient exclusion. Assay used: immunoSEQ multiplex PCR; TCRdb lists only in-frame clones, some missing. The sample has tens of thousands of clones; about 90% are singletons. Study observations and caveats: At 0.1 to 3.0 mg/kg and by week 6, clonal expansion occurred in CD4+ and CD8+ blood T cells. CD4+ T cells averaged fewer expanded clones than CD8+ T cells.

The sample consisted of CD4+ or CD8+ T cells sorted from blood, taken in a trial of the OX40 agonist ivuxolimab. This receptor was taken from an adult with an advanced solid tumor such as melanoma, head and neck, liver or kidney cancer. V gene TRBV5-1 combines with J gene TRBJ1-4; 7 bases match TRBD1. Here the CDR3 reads CASSFGTATNEKLFF. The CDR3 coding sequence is TGCGCCAGCAGCTTTGGGACAGCAACTAATGAAAAACTGTTTTTT. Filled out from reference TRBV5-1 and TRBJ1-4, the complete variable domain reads KAGVTQTPRYLIKTRGQQVTLSCSPISGHRSVSWYQQTPGQGLQFLFEYFSETQRNKGNFPGRFSGRQFSNSRSEMNVSTLELGDSALYLCASSFGTATNEKLFFGSGTQLSVL.